The clone carrying this T cell receptor beta chain has just a few counts. What it binds is not known. This record belongs to a study of T cell repertoires in cytomegalovirus infection. The study, taken as a whole, reports: There were carriers of CMV plus the relevant HLA, and cumulative public TCR beta family frequency identified them.

In TCRdb, the reads were re-called with MiXCR into one record per CDR3 protein. The data contain 200,000 to 300,000 distinct CDR3 sequences, roughly 13% of them singletons. Germline-derived CDR1 and CDR2 are ENHRY and SYGVKD. Germline trimming cut 1 base from V and 0 bases from J; bases unmatched to any gene: 3. The length of the CDR3 is 17 residues. Sequencing input: PBMCs. The V call is TRBV10-3, the J call TRBJ2-1; 10 bases match TRBD2. The clonotype was recovered from a human donor in good health (CMV status not recorded). Some clones in this sample may be carry-over from other donors' samples. The CDR3 protein is CAISELRLAGSYNEQFF. For the CDR3, the DNA is TGTGCCATCAGTGAGTTACGACTAGCGGGCTCCTACAATGAGCAGTTCTTC.